This T cell receptor (beta chain) is from a study of tissue T cells after allogeneic stem cell transplantation. V dropped 0 bases and J dropped 15 bases, with 21 bases sitting between them. The CDR3 length is 15 residues. CDR1 is LNHNV, CDR2 YYDKDF, per germline (reference sequence). Here immunoSEQ multiplex PCR was the method, and the copy in TCRdb shows in-frame clones only, minus some. The sample lists around 28,000 clones, roughly 85% occurring once. The sample was blood, taken before transplantation. V gene TRBV15 combines with J gene TRBJ2-1; perhaps TRBD1 as D (6 bases). This TCR was sampled from a woman aged 18-49 years who later had graft-versus-host disease after an allogeneic stem cell transplant. In nucleotides, the CDR3 is TGTGCCACCAGCAGAGATTGGGGTGGACAGTTCCTTTCGTTCTTC. Translation: CATSRDWGGQFLSFF.